A single sample gave rise to the 31 T cell receptor beta chains below, sequenced in a study of blood T cell repertoires in COVID-19. Sequencing used immunoSEQ multiplex PCR; TCRdb keeps in-frame clones, though not all of them. This sample carries about 35,000 clones, about four fifths of them seen once, and the ten largest clones take roughly two fifths. Sequenced input: peripheral blood. All receptors come from an elderly man with active or convalescent COVID-19.

The rearrangement joins TRBV10-3 to TRBJ2-2; tentatively, D is TRBD2 (5 bases). The germline V gene encodes CDR1 ENHRY and CDR2 SYGVKD. The CDR3 runs 11 residues. The V and J ends lost 7 bases and 5 bases respectively, with 5 bases between them. CDR3 residues: CAITGTGELFF. The CDR3 DNA reads TGTGCCATCACGGGGACCGGGGAGCTGTTTTTT.

The V and J genes are TRBV5-4 and TRBJ2-7; 8 bases fit TRBD1. Germline-derived CDR1 and CDR2 are SGHNT and YYREEE (reference sequence). Unmatched junction bases numbered 6, after V lost 0 bases and J lost 4 bases. This CDR3 has 15 residues. The CDR3 DNA sequence: TGTGCCAGCAGCTTGGAGGGTGACAGGGGTTACGAGCAGTACTTC. Amino acid sequence: CASSLEGDRGYEQYF.

V and J are TRBV7-8 and TRBJ1-1; 12 bases agree with TRBD1. CDR3 length: 16 residues. The junction had 6 bases not matched to a gene; V was cut back by 5 bases and J by 2 bases. Germline V gives CDR1 SGHVS, CDR2 FQNEAQ. This chain's CDR3 is CASSLGTGGVNTEAFF. The CDR3 nucleotides read TGTGCCAGCAGCCTGGGGACAGGGGGCGTTAACACTGAAGCTTTCTTT.

This clone was counted a single time. V is TRBV2 and J is TRBJ2-5; D is unresolved. The CDR3 totals 12 residues. Germline V CDR1 and CDR2: SNHLY, FYNNEI. Trimming took 8 bases from V and 0 from J, leaving 7 bases between them. In DNA, the CDR3 is TGTGCCAGCCGTCGGTACCAAGAGACCCAGTACTTC. Translated, it gives CASRRYQETQYF.

This chain links TRBV30 with TRBJ2-4; 7 bases align to TRBD2. The CDR3 has 13 amino acids. Germline CDR1 GTSNPN, CDR2 SVGIG (reference sequence). With V trimmed by 4 bases and J by 6 bases, 6 bases remained unmatched. CDR3 loop: CAWTSGGGNIQYF. CDR3 bases: TGTGCCTGGACGTCGGGGGGTGGAAACATTCAGTACTTC. Looking up the rest from reference TRBV30 and TRBJ2-4 gives the full variable domain: SQTIHQWPATLVQPVGSPLSLECTVEGTSNPNLYWYRQAAGRGLQLLFYSVGIGQISSEVPQNLSASRPQDRQFILSSKKLLLSDSGFYLCAWTSGGGNIQYFGAGTRLSVL.

The CDR3 bases are TGTGCCAGCAGCCCGACAGAGGGGGAGAGGTACAATGAGCAGTTCTTC. Residues: CASSPTEGERYNEQFF. The chain has TRBV7-9 and TRBJ2-1; D may be TRBD1 (6 bases). Per the germline V gene, CDR1 is SEHNR and CDR2 is FQNEAQ (reference sequence). With 5 bases removed from V and 4 bases from J, the gap between germline ends came to 18 bases. The CDR3 has 16 residues.

This clone was seen more than once but under ten times. The chain is built from TRBV6-2 or TRBV6-3 and TRBJ2-1; TRBD2 might be the D (6 bases). V dropped 1 base and J dropped 5 bases, with 15 bases sitting between them. CDR3 length: 16 residues. Germline loops: CDR1 MNHEY, CDR2 SVGEGT. CDR3 in DNA: TGTGCCAGCAGTTACTTAGCGGAGCCACCCGACAATGAGCAGTTCTTC. Its protein is CASSYLAEPPDNEQFF.

The CDR3 reads CASSPMSSSSTDTQYF. CDR3 in DNA: TGCGCCAGCAGCCCTATGTCTTCTTCTAGCACAGATACGCAGTATTTT. The chain carries TRBV4-1 and TRBJ2-3, with D unclear. Deletions cut 4 bases from V and 0 bases from J, with 14 bases between. Germline assignment: CDR1 MGHRA and CDR2 YSYEKL. The CDR3 consists of 16 residues.

This clone was recorded only once. This chain connects TRBV19 to TRBJ2-1; possible D gene TRBD1, 5 bases. Germline V gene data show CDR1 as LNHDA and CDR2 as SQIVND (reference sequence). The CDR3 spans 13 residues. The ends were cut back, 10 bases at V and 10 bases at J, with 20 bases in the middle. CDR3 bases: TGTGCCACCGTAAGGGGTTCGGACATGGAGCAGTTCTTC. It yields the protein CATVRGSDMEQFF.

The rearrangement joins TRBV15 to TRBJ1-1; weak D call: TRBD1 (6 bases). Looked up from germline, CDR1 is LNHNV and CDR2 is YYDKDF (reference sequence). V lost 3 bases and J lost 3, with 11 bases in between. The CDR3 sequence is 14 residues long. The CDR3 coding sequence is TGTGCCACCAGCAGGGGGAGGGGGGACACTGAAGCTTTCTTT. Protein product: CATSRGRGDTEAFF.

This clone was seen a single time. The V and J genes are TRBV18 and TRBJ2-3, with TRBD2 matching 13 bases. Trimming at V came to 1 base and at J to 5 bases, leaving 9 bases not matched to a gene. The germline V gene has CDR1 KGHSH and CDR2 LQKENI. The CDR3 is 18 residues long. The CDR3 is CASSPRTSGRGQGDTQYF. DNA of the CDR3: TGTGCCAGCTCACCACGGACTAGCGGGAGAGGTCAGGGAGATACGCAGTATTTT.

This chain links TRBV6-5 with TRBJ2-7; 7 positions match TRBD1. The junction had 7 bases not matched to a gene; V was cut back by 5 bases and J by 0 bases. CDR1 MNHEY and CDR2 SVGAGI come from the germline V gene. This CDR3 has 15 amino acids. The CDR3 sequence: CASSPQGESSYEQYF. Here the CDR3 DNA reads TGTGCCAGCAGTCCTCAGGGGGAAAGCTCCTACGAGCAGTACTTC.

This clone appeared a single time. The rearrangement joins TRBV7-9 to TRBJ2-1; D is possibly TRBD1 (5 bases). V was trimmed by 5 bases and J by 12 bases, leaving 11 bases between them. CDR3 length: 11 amino acids. Germline-derived CDR1 and CDR2 are SEHNR and FQNEAQ (reference sequence). In nucleotides, the CDR3 is TGTGCCAGCAGCCAAGGGGTATTGCAGTTCTTC. Translating it yields CASSQGVLQFF.

This clone was recorded only once. V and J are TRBV3-1 (or the pseudogene TRBV3-2) and TRBJ2-2; 7 bases agree with TRBD1. Germline values: CDR1 LGHDT, CDR2 YNNKEL (reference sequence). The CDR3 runs 15 residues. Losses at the gene ends were 5 bases for V and 2 bases for J; bases not matched to a gene: 5. In nucleotides, the CDR3 is TGTGCCAGCAGCTCTACAGGGGTCAACACCGGGGAGCTGTTTTTT. As protein: CASSSTGVNTGELFF.

V and J are TRBV2 and TRBJ2-7, with D possibly being TRBD1 (6 bases). CDR1 SNHLY and CDR2 FYNNEI come from the germline V gene. This CDR3 comprises 13 residues. V was clipped by 4 bases and J by 6 bases, with 13 bases between them. CDR3 sequence: CASSAGQGREQYF. In nucleotides, the CDR3 is TGTGCCAGCAGTGCGGGGCAGGGGCGCGAGCAGTACTTC.

The chain employs TRBV2 and TRBJ2-7, with a possible D match to TRBD1 (6 bases). Per germline, CDR1 SNHLY and CDR2 FYNNEI. The germline V and J ends were trimmed by 8 bases and 3 bases, with 11 bases remaining between them. The CDR3 has 12 amino acids. The CDR3 is CASRTDNYEQYF. The CDR3 DNA reads TGTGCCAGCCGGACAGATAACTACGAGCAGTACTTC.

The sample holds many counts of this clone. This chain links TRBV14 with TRBJ2-3; perhaps TRBD2 as D (5 bases). Trimming left V 4 bases short and J 7 bases short, with 18 bases between. Germline CDR1 and CDR2: SGHDN and FVKESK. The CDR3 totals 15 residues. The CDR3 DNA reads as TGTGCCAGCAGCCGCGATAGAGGGCTCGCGTATACGCAGTATTTT. This sequence encodes CASSRDRGLAYTQYF. The whole variable domain, filled in from reference TRBV14 and TRBJ2-3, reads EAGVTQFPSHSVIEKGQTVTLRCDPISGHDNLYWYRRVMGKEIKFLLHFVKESKQDESGMPNNRFLAERTGGTYSTLKVQPAELEDSGVYFCASSRDRGLAYTQYFGPGTRLTVL.

V and J are TRBV27 and TRBJ1-6, with 9 nucleotides matching TRBD1. The CDR3 has 14 residues. J lost 10 bases, V lost 3 bases, and 4 bases had no gene match. Germline V gene lookup returns CDR1 MNHEY and CDR2 SMNVEV (reference sequence). CDR3 sequence (DNA): TGTGCCAGCAGTTTTAGGACAGGGGAATCACCCCTCCACTTT. Its protein product is CASSFRTGESPLHF.

The rearrangement joins TRBV2 to TRBJ2-1, with 13 bases that match TRBD2. Germline V gene sequence: CDR1 SNHLY, CDR2 FYNNEI. Trimming removed 6 bases from V and 7 bases from J; junction bases left unmatched: 3. The CDR3 spans 14 residues. The DNA for the CDR3 is TGTGCCAGCAGCCGACTAGCGGGAGGTAATGAGCAGTTCTTC. It yields the protein CASSRLAGGNEQFF.

CDR3 protein: CASSIQYRENGYTF. CDR3 nucleotides: TGTGCCAGTAGTATCCAATACAGGGAAAATGGCTACACCTTC. The gene calls are TRBV19 and TRBJ1-2; the D gene is possibly TRBD1 (6 bases). V was shortened by 3 bases and J by 6 bases, with 14 bases between the two germline ends. The CDR3 consists of 14 residues. The germline V gene encodes CDR1 LNHDA and CDR2 SQIVND (reference sequence).

The chain combines TRBV19 with TRBJ1-2, with D unclear. Germline-derived CDR1 and CDR2 are LNHDA and SQIVND (reference sequence). The CDR3 runs 13 residues. Trimming cost V 5 bases and J 3 bases, with 10 bases left between them. The CDR3 region has the DNA TGTGCCAGTAGTTCAATAAGCTACTATGGCTACACCTTC. Its protein is CASSSISYYGYTF.

The chain is built from TRBV12-3 or TRBV12-4 and TRBJ2-7; D perhaps matches TRBD2 (6 bases). The length of the CDR3 is 13 residues. V lost 3 bases and J lost 9, with 15 bases in between. The CDR3, as DNA: TGTGCCAGCAGTTTTGGGAGGTTATCGGGGCAGTACTTC. It yields the protein CASSFGRLSGQYF.

The rearrangement uses TRBV14 and TRBJ1-1; 7 nucleotides line up with TRBD1. The CDR3 extends over 14 amino acids. CDR1 SGHDN and CDR2 FVKESK come from the germline V gene. V was clipped by 1 base and J by 5 bases; unmatched bases: 4. This CDR3 is CASSQVGTATEAFF. CDR3 DNA sequence: TGTGCCAGCAGCCAAGTGGGGACAGCTACTGAAGCTTTCTTT. Drawing the rest from reference TRBV14 and TRBJ1-1, the complete variable domain is EAGVTQFPSHSVIEKGQTVTLRCDPISGHDNLYWYRRVMGKEIKFLLHFVKESKQDESGMPNNRFLAERTGGTYSTLKVQPAELEDSGVYFCASSQVGTATEAFFGQGTRLTVV.

V and J are TRBV19 and TRBJ1-2; D unresolved. CDR1 and CDR2 from the germline V gene are LNHDA and SQIVND (reference sequence). This CDR3 contains 13 residues. V dropped 6 bases and J dropped 5 bases, with 13 bases sitting between them. This CDR3 is CASRLPEGYGYTF. CDR3 in DNA: TGTGCCAGTAGACTCCCCGAGGGTTATGGCTACACCTTC.

This rearrangement joins TRBV11-3 to TRBJ2-7; the match to TRBD2 covers 8 bases. The CDR3 is 16 residues long. CDR1 and CDR2 from the germline V gene are SGHNT and YENEEA. V lost 2 bases and J lost 3; bases outside the gene matches: 9. In DNA, the CDR3 is TGTGCCAGCAGCTTAACCGGCGGGGGGCTCTTCTACGAGCAGTACTTC. Its protein product is CASSLTGGGLFYEQYF.

The J gene is TRBJ1-1, the V gene TRBV5-4; the match to TRBD1 covers 8 bases. Trimming at V came to 3 bases and at J to 0 bases, leaving 7 bases not matched to a gene. CDR3 length: 16 residues. Germline V gene data show CDR1 as SGHNT and CDR2 as YYREEE (reference sequence). The CDR3 sequence: CASSSPTGAVNTEAFF. The CDR3 bases are TGTGCCAGCAGCTCCCCGACAGGGGCCGTGAACACTGAAGCTTTCTTT.

The rearrangement uses TRBV4-1 and TRBJ1-2; maybe TRBD1 (5 bases). With 0 bases removed from V and 7 bases from J, the gap between germline ends came to 15 bases. The CDR3 contains 15 residues. The germline gives CDR1 MGHRA, CDR2 YSYEKL. CDR3 sequence reads: CASSQDIGRVAGYTF. The DNA for the CDR3 is TGCGCCAGCAGCCAAGATATAGGCAGGGTGGCTGGCTACACCTTC.

The rearrangement links TRBV2 to TRBJ2-1; 10 nucleotides agree with TRBD2. Germline V lookup: CDR1 SNHLY, CDR2 FYNNEI. The trim removed 2 bases at V and 7 bases at J, leaving 5 bases unmatched. The CDR3 sequence is 15 residues long. In nucleotides, the CDR3 is TGTGCCAGCAGTGAACGGGGACTAGCGTGGAATGAGCAGTTCTTC. Its translation is CASSERGLAWNEQFF.

The chain links TRBV5-6 to TRBJ2-3; 11 bases map to TRBD1. The germline V gene encodes CDR1 SGHDT and CDR2 YYEEEE. The CDR3 is 15 amino acids. Trimming removed 3 bases from V and 3 bases from J; junction bases left unmatched: 3. The CDR3 DNA reads as TGTGCCAGCAGCTCGGACAGGGGGCGGACAGATACGCAGTATTTT. Amino acid sequence: CASSSDRGRTDTQYF.

This clone showed up just a few times. V usage is TRBV7-3 and J usage is TRBJ2-2; 7 bases fit TRBD1. The junction had 3 bases not matched to a gene; V was cut back by 4 bases and J by 1 base. The CDR3 spans 15 residues. Germline V gene data show CDR1 as SGHTA and CDR2 as FQGTGA. The CDR3 nucleotides are TGTGCCAGCAGCTCCGGGACAGAGAACACCGGGGAGCTGTTTTTT. This sequence encodes CASSSGTENTGELFF. Filled out from reference TRBV7-3 and TRBJ2-2, the complete variable domain reads GAGVSQTPSNKVTEKGKYVELRCDPISGHTALYWYRQSLGQGPEFLIYFQGTGAADDSGLPNDRFFAVRPEGSVSTLKIQRTERGDSAVYLCASSSGTENTGELFFGEGSRLTVL.

V and J are TRBV19 and TRBJ2-4, with 9 bases matching TRBD1. The J segment lost 6 bases and the V segment lost 7 bases, leaving 10 bases of the junction unmatched. The CDR3 has 15 amino acids. Looked up from germline, CDR1 is LNHDA and CDR2 is SQIVND (reference sequence). Written as DNA, the CDR3 is TGTGCCAGTAACCCCACCCGGGGACAGGGAAACATTCAGTACTTC. Protein product: CASNPTRGQGNIQYF.